These T cell receptor beta chains were read from a single sample in a study of cytomegalovirus exposure and HLA in healthy donors. The repertoire was sequenced with immunoSEQ multiplex PCR; TCRdb's copy has only in-frame clones and lacks some. Altogether about 190,000 clones are present, 84% being singletons, with the ten largest covering approximately 0.25%. The material sequenced was PBMCs. The receptors here all came from a boy younger than 18 in good health and CMV-seronegative. CDR3s include the opening cysteine and the closing phenylalanine or tryptophan. Fields, in order: V gene, J gene, clone size, D gene, CDR3 protein, CDR3 DNA. The D gene is left open where the match is weak. Clone sizes are given selectively: once, few, many, or a class where the clone is expanded.

TRBV9	TRBJ2-2	NA	TRBD1	CASNPGQGDGTGELFF	TGTGCCAGCAACCCGGGACAGGGTGATGGCACCGGGGAGCTGTTTTTT
TRBV11-3	TRBJ2-2	NA	NA	CASSLGSANTGELFF	TGTGCCAGCAGCTTAGGGTCAGCGAACACCGGGGAGCTGTTTTTT
TRBV27	TRBJ1-2	NA	NA	CASRYIFDYGYTF	TGTGCCAGCAGGTACATCTTTGACTATGGCTACACCTTC
TRBV9	TRBJ2-7	NA	NA	CASSVDGGGAYEQYF	TGTGCCAGCAGCGTAGATGGCGGAGGTGCCTACGAGCAGTACTTC
TRBV5-4	TRBJ2-1	NA	TRBD2	CASSPPGLAEYNEQFF	TGTGCCAGCAGCCCGCCGGGACTAGCGGAATACAATGAGCAGTTCTTC
TRBV5-6	TRBJ2-7	few	NA	CASSLGAGSYEQYF	TGTGCCAGCAGCTTGGGGGCAGGCTCCTACGAGCAGTACTTC
TRBV7-9	TRBJ1-2	NA	TRBD1	CASSEQGALGYTF	TGTGCCAGCAGCGAACAGGGGGCGCTTGGCTACACCTTC
TRBV7-9	TRBJ2-7	NA	NA	CASRRGGNSYEQYF	TGTGCCAGCAGAAGGGGTGGAAATTCCTACGAGCAGTACTTC
TRBV6-4	TRBJ1-5	NA	NA	CASRQGSGNQPQHF	TGTGCCAGCAGGCAGGGGTCGGGCAATCAGCCCCAGCATTTT
TRBV9	TRBJ2-1	NA	NA	CASSVGTGLLF	TGTGCCAGCAGCGTAGGAACAGGGTTGCTCTTC
TRBV4-1	TRBJ1-3	NA	NA	CASRAPGSSGNTIYF	TGCGCCAGCAGGGCACCCGGGAGCTCTGGAAACACCATATATTTT